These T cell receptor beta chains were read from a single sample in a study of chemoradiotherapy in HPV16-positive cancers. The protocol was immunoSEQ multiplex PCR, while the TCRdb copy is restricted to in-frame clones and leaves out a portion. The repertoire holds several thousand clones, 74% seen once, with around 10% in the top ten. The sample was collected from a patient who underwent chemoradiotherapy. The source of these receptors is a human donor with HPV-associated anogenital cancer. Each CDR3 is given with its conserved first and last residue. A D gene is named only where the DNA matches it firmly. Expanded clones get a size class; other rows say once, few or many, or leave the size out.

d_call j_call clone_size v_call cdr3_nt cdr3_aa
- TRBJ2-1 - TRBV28 TGTGCCAGCAGTTTACCGACGGGGAATGAGCAGTTCTTC CASSLPTGNEQFF
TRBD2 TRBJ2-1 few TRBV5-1 TGCGCCAGCAGCCTAGCTAGCGGGACTGAGCAGTTCTTC CASSLASGTEQFF
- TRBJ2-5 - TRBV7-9 TGTGCCAGCAGCCCGACGAGAGAAAAGACCCAGTACTTC CASSPTREKTQYF
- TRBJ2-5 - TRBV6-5 TGTGCCAGCGCTAGGGACCAGGGTGCAGAGACCCAGTACTTC CASARDQGAETQYF
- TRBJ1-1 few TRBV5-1 TGCGCCAGCAGCTTGGCCGGGGCCGGTACTGAAGCTTTCTTT CASSLAGAGTEAFF
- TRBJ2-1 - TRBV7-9 TGTGCCAGCAGCTTAGAGGCGGAAATATCCAATGAGCAGTTCTTC CASSLEAEISNEQFF
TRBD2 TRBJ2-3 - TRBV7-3 TGTGCCAGCAGCCCCAGCGGGAGTGATACGCAGTATTTT CASSPSGSDTQYF
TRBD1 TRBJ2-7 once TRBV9 TGTGCCAGCAGCGTAGCTCCGGACAGGGCCCACGAGCAGTACTTC CASSVAPDRAHEQYF
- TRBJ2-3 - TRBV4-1 TGCGCCAGCAGCCAACAGACAGGTTCTACAGATACGCAGTATTTT CASSQQTGSTDTQYF
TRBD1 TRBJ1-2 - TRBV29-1 TGCAGCGTGCCCGGGACAGCTGGGGATGGCTACACCTTC CSVPGTAGDGYTF
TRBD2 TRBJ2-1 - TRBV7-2 TGTGCCAGCAGCTTAGAGGTGACTAGCGGGAGTAGAAATGAGCAGTTCTTC CASSLEVTSGSRNEQFF